This T cell receptor (beta chain) stems from a study of blood T cell repertoires in COVID-19. Recruits, aged roughly 18 to 95 years, lived in under 25 US areas. Allocation to cohorts depended on clinical history reported by the participants. Donors in Cohort 3 who had recovered were those with two negative PCRs, healthcare professional clearance, or resolution of their symptoms. The protocol was immunoSEQ multiplex PCR, while the TCRdb copy is restricted to in-frame clones and leaves out a portion. The sample lists about 150,000 clones, around 82% occurring once. The junction had 7 bases not matched to a gene; V was cut back by 4 bases and J by 1 base. Germline V gene lookup returns CDR1 MGHRA and CDR2 YSYEKL. This CDR3 has 17 residues.

This TCR was recovered from a woman in her fifties or sixties who had recovered from COVID-19. The chain employs TRBV4-1 and TRBJ2-2, with 9 bases aligning to TRBD1. The sample consisted of PBMCs or T cells enriched from blood (not recorded which). This CDR3 is CASSLSGTGKNTGELFF. CDR3 bases: TGCGCCAGCAGCCTTTCCGGGACAGGGAAGAACACCGGGGAGCTGTTTTTT.